Below, 6 T cell receptor beta chains from the same sample are listed, as sequenced in a study of molecular identifiers for immune sequencing clone quantification (dated by TCRdb to between 2018 and 2020). Library prep was done by PCR. Sequencer: NextSeq 500. The public reads were run again by TCRdb, first through fastp at Q25 and then through MiXCR, and only productive beta chains were kept. Rows matching on CDR3 protein sequence are summarized as one entry with the most common DNA and genes. Here the sample has about half a million distinct CDR3 sequences; approximately 25% occur a single time. The top ten clones comprise around 0.78% of the sample. Sequencing input: naive CD8+ T cells from blood, with Jurkat cell RNA spiked in. What the cell subset or site label conveys for this sample: FACS-sorted CD8+CD4-CCR7+CD45RA+ naive T cells. The receptor source for this set is a human donor in good health. Some libraries in this study had Jurkat cell RNA spiked in.

There are a few counts of this clonotype. This chain uses TRBV9 with TRBJ1-1; D is unresolved. Deletions cut 0 bases from V and 2 bases from J, with 8 bases between. This CDR3 spans 14 amino acids. Germline CDR1 reads SGDLS; CDR2 reads YYNGEE. CDR3 coding DNA: TGTGCCAGCAGCGTAGATGGGAGTAACACTGAAGCTTTCTTT. Translation: CASSVDGSNTEAFF.

This clonotype has at least ten counts. The chain recombines TRBV14 with TRBJ2-3; 7 bases are a match to TRBD2. Germline loops: CDR1 SGHDN, CDR2 FVKESK. The V gene end was trimmed by 4 bases and the J gene end by 2 bases; junction bases not matched to a gene: 15. The CDR3 totals 18 residues. The CDR3, as DNA: TGTGCCAGCAGCCTCCTTCCGACTAGCTTCGGGCTCACAGATACGCAGTATTTT. Residues: CASSLLPTSFGLTDTQYF.

The chain uses TRBV13 and TRBJ2-6; D perhaps matches TRBD1 (5 bases). Germline V gene data show CDR1 as PRHDT and CDR2 as FYEKMQ (reference sequence). The CDR3 loop spans 16 amino acids. The V and J ends lost 5 bases and 4 bases respectively, with 15 bases between them. The CDR3 nucleotides read TGTGCCAGCAGCATCCAACAGGCTGGCGGGGCCAACGTCCTGACTTTC. Encoded protein: CASSIQQAGGANVLTF.

This clonotype has just a few counts. The chain is built from TRBV29-1 and TRBJ2-7; 10 bases align to TRBD1. The CDR3 has 14 residues. Germline V gene sequence: CDR1 SQVTM, CDR2 ANQGSEA. Trimming cost V 4 bases and J 0 bases; bases outside gene matches: 3. This chain's CDR3 is CSVGDRGTSYEQYF. The CDR3 DNA sequence: TGCAGCGTTGGGGACAGGGGTACCTCCTACGAGCAGTACTTC.

The CDR3 DNA is TGTGCCAGCAGTGTCGGGGTAATAGAGACCCAGTACTTC. Its translation is CASSVGVIETQYF. The chain joins TRBV2 to TRBJ2-5; D may be TRBD2 (5 bases). CDR1 and CDR2 from the germline V gene are SNHLY and FYNNEI. The CDR3 runs 13 residues. The V and J ends lost 4 bases and 4 bases respectively, with 10 bases between them.

As to this clonotype: A single base separates this from a much larger clone, so it may be a read error. This chain connects TRBV6-5 to TRBJ2-1; D not resolved. TRBJ2-7 matches the DNA end more closely, so the J call is doubtful. The germline V gene encodes CDR1 MNHEY and CDR2 SVGAGI. The CDR3 consists of 12 residues. CDR3 loop: CASSPNRREQYF. In nucleotides, the CDR3 is TGTGCCAGCAGCCCGAACCGTAGGGAGCAGTACTTC.